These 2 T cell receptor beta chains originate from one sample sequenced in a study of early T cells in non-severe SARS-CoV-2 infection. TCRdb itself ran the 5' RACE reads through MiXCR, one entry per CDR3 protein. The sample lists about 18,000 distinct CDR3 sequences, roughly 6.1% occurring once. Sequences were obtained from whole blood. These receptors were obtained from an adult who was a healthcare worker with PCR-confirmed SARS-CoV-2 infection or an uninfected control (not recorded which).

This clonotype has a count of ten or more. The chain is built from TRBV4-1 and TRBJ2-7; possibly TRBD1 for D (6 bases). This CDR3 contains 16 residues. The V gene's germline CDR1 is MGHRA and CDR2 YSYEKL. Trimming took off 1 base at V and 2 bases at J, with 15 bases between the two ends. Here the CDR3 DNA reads TGCGCCAGCAGCCAAGCCTACCACAGGGTTCCCTACGAGCAGTACTTC. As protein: CASSQAYHRVPYEQYF.

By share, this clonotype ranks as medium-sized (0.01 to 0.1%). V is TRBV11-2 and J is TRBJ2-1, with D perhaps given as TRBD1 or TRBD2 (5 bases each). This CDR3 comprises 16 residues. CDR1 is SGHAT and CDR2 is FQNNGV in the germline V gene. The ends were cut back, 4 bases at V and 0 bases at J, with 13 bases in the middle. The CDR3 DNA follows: TGTGCCAGCAGCTCACCTGGGGGTATCTCCTACAATGAGCAGTTCTTC. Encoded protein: CASSSPGGISYNEQFF. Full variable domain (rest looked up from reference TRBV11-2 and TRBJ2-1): EAGVAQSPRYKIIEKRQSVAFWCNPISGHATLYWYQQILGQGPKLLIQFQNNGVVDDSQLPKDRFSAERLKGVDSTLKIQPAKLEDSAVYLCASSSPGGISYNEQFFGPGTRLTVL.